One sample yielded the 11 T cell receptor beta chains listed below, sequenced in a study of shared clonotypes between healthy human individuals. The method was immunoSEQ multiplex PCR; TCRdb's version includes in-frame clones alone and lacks a portion of them. Of about 1.5 million clones in the sample, roughly 98% were seen once. Sequenced: naive CD4+ T cells sorted from blood. As to subset: CD45RA+ positively selected. Receptor source: a man aged 30 to 39 in good health.

This clone appeared a single time. J is TRBJ2-7 and V is TRBV2; tentative D call: TRBD1 (6 bases). This CDR3 has 14 amino acids. Germline V gene data show CDR1 as SNHLY and CDR2 as FYNNEI. V was clipped by 6 bases and J by 2 bases, with 14 bases between them. In DNA, the CDR3 is TGTGCCAGCAGGGAGACAGGCTCCCCCTACGAGCAGTACTTC. Its translation is CASRETGSPYEQYF.

The V call is TRBV6-1, the J call TRBJ2-7, with no clear D. The V end was cut by 2 bases, the J end by 2 bases, with 10 bases between. Germline V gene sequence: CDR1 MNHNS, CDR2 SASEGT. CDR3 size: 14 residues. DNA of the CDR3: TGTGCCAGCAGTGAACTGACGGGTGCCTACGAGCAGTACTTC. Translation: CASSELTGAYEQYF.

For this clone: Other DNA sequences in this specimen translate into the identical CDR3. The CDR3 spells CASSPFTGDNEQFF. The CDR3, as DNA: TGTGCCAGCTCACCGTTCACGGGGGACAATGAGCAGTTCTTC. The J gene is TRBJ2-1, the V gene TRBV18, with D possibly TRBD2 on 6 matching bases. The V end was cut by 3 bases, the J end by 5 bases, with 11 bases between. The CDR3 runs to 14 residues. Germline CDR1 reads KGHSH; CDR2 reads LQKENI. Combining the CDR3 with reference TRBV18 and TRBJ2-1 gives the whole variable domain NAGVMQNPRHLVRRRGQEARLRCSPMKGHSHVYWYRQLPEEGLKFMVYLQKENIIDESGMPKERFSAEFPKEGPSILRIQQVVRGDSAAYFCASSPFTGDNEQFFGPGTRLTVL.

The genes are TRBV2 and TRBJ2-5; D is undetermined. V was trimmed by 7 bases and J by 5 bases, leaving 14 bases between them. CDR1 is SNHLY and CDR2 is FYNNEI in the germline V gene. The CDR3 length is 13 residues. The CDR3 DNA reads as TGTGCCAGCAACCAGTTTTCCGGGGAGACCCAGTACTTC. It specifies CASNQFSGETQYF.

This chain uses TRBV9 with TRBJ2-3, with 7 positions matching TRBD2. V trimming: 2 bases; J trimming: 6 bases; junction bases outside the gene matches: 12. CDR1 is SGDLS, CDR2 YYNGEE, per germline. This CDR3 comprises 16 residues. The CDR3 nucleotides are TGTGCCAGCAGCGTTGGGGGAGGGTCCCAATGGGATACGCAGTATTTT. As protein: CASSVGGGSQWDTQYF.

CDR3 loop: CASSFLTGSGNEQFF. Written as DNA, the CDR3 is TGTGCCAGCAGTTTCTTAACGGGATCGGGGAATGAGCAGTTCTTC. The J gene is TRBJ2-1, the V gene TRBV27; weak D call: TRBD2 (5 bases). This CDR3 contains 15 residues. Trimming removed 3 bases at V and 7 bases at J, with 16 bases between. From germline, CDR1 is MNHEY and CDR2 SMNVEV (reference sequence).

The chain couples TRBV7-3 to TRBJ2-3; 8 bases agree with TRBD2. V lost 5 bases to trimming and J lost 10 bases; unmatched junction nucleotides: 5. The CDR3 consists of 12 residues. From germline, CDR1 is SGHTA and CDR2 FQGTGA. The chain's CDR3 is CASSRGREAQYF. As DNA, the CDR3 is TGTGCCAGCAGCCGCGGGCGGGAGGCGCAGTATTTT.

The table lists this clone with a count of one. CDR3 sequence (DNA): TGCAGCGTCTTAGCGGGAGTCTACGAGCAGTACTTC. This gives the protein CSVLAGVYEQYF. The rearrangement joins TRBV29-1 to TRBJ2-7; TRBD2 agrees at 9 bases. CDR3 length equals 12 residues. The V gene end was trimmed by 6 bases and the J gene end by 3 bases; junction bases not matched to a gene: 3. Germline CDR1 is SQVTM and CDR2 is ANQGSEA.

This clone was counted once. The CDR3 reads CASSKGGEGAKINEQFF. The CDR3 DNA is TGTGCCAGCAGCAAAGGAGGTGAGGGGGCAAAAATCAATGAGCAGTTCTTC. V is TRBV21-1 and J is TRBJ2-1; the tabulated D call, TRBD1, remains unverified against the DNA. TRBV21-1 is given as a pseudogene. This CDR3 is 17 amino acids long.

The chain has TRBV5-4 and TRBJ2-2, with D unclear. Germline values: CDR1 SGHNT, CDR2 YYREEE (reference sequence). CDR3 length: 14 residues. Between the trimmed V and J ends, which lost 3 bases and 3 bases, there was a span of 9 bases. The CDR3 DNA follows: TGTGCCAGCAGCTCCTATCTCGACACCGGGGAGCTGTTTTTT. Translation: CASSSYLDTGELFF.

Note on this clone: Other DNA sequences in this sample translate to the same CDR3. The J gene is TRBJ2-7, the V gene TRBV5-1; D ambiguous. CDR1 SGHRS and CDR2 YFSETQ come from the germline V gene. The length of the CDR3 is 14 residues. Trimming stripped 1 base from V and 0 bases from J, with 8 bases between. The CDR3 here is CASSLRHDSYEQYF. The CDR3 DNA reads as TGCGCCAGCAGCTTGAGGCACGACTCCTACGAGCAGTACTTC.